This TCR beta chain was captured by sequencing in a study of CD8+ T cells in alopecia areata. Across the whole study: Treated patients were given 5 to 10 mg oral tofacitinib twice daily. Treatment with tofacitinib (6 to 18 months) was followed by 6 months off drug. Severity among treated patients was scored by the percentage of scalp area affected.

Treatment: oral pan-JAK inhibitor, 5-10 mg twice daily. Extracted from the samples, RNA was reverse transcribed into cDNA to serve as the sequencing template. The repertoire was sequenced with immunoSEQ multiplex PCR; TCRdb's copy has only in-frame clones and lacks some. The sample contains 150,000 to 200,000 clones, about 65% of which appear only once. CDR1 and CDR2 (germline): SGHNT, YENEEA. The CDR3 extends over 13 amino acids. V lost 6 bases and J lost 6; bases outside the gene matches: 3. The gene calls are TRBV11-3 and TRBJ2-1, with 9 bases lining up with TRBD1. This receptor was taken from a human donor with alopecia areata. This sample comprised CD4+ T cells sorted from blood, obtained at approximately week 50, from a patient treated with tofacitinib. CDR3 in amino acids: CASRGTGTNEQFF. For the CDR3, the DNA is TGTGCCAGCAGGGGGACAGGGACCAATGAGCAGTTCTTC.